This T cell receptor (beta chain) came from a study of CD4+ T cells in melanoma. Note on this clone: Its antigen is unidentified.

Findings and limits, study-wide: Diverse differentiation states were reported for melanoma neoantigen-specific CD4+ T cells. A reported correlation linked neoantigen-specific CD4+ T cells to CD8+, macrophage and B cell function.

TCRdb keeps only in-frame clones here, not all; method: immunoSEQ multiplex PCR. This table holds about 50,000 clones, nearly 90% found once. Sequenced sample: peripheral blood. The receptor's source is a human donor with melanoma.

Here the CDR3 reads CAIGLGLTTDTQYF. In DNA form, the CDR3 reads TGTGCCATTGGCTTGGGACTTACCACAGATACGCAGTATTTT. The chain carries TRBV11-2 and TRBJ2-3, with TRBD2 as a possible D gene (6 bases). The CDR3 runs 14 residues. Trimming left V 10 bases short and J 2 bases short, with 16 bases between. CDR1 and CDR2 (germline): SGHAT, FQNNGV.